This T cell receptor beta chain was obtained from a study of T cell responses to AZD1222 COVID-19 vaccine. The CDR3 sequence is 13 residues long. Germline assignment: CDR1 SGHAT and CDR2 FQNNGV. V lost 4 bases, J lost 7 bases, and 13 bases lay in between. Of note for this clone: Its antigen remains unknown.

TCRdb keeps only in-frame clones here, not all; method: immunoSEQ multiplex PCR. The sample consists of around 160,000 clones, 80% to 95% of them appearing once. General study results and limits: The donors showed a predominance of white British ancestry and of females, with possible underestimation of clonal diversity. Regions 160-218 and 743-854 dominated among vaccine-associated CD4 TCRs spanning spike.

Sample: peripheral blood, taken on day 0 of MenACWY control vaccination. V is TRBV11-2 and J is TRBJ1-2, with D unclear. The source is an adult in good health. The chain's CDR3 is CASSSPFDIGYTF. Written as DNA, the CDR3 is TGTGCCAGCAGCTCCCCTTTCGACATTGGCTACACCTTC. The full variable domain, rest sourced from reference TRBV11-2 and TRBJ1-2, is EAGVAQSPRYKIIEKRQSVAFWCNPISGHATLYWYQQILGQGPKLLIQFQNNGVVDDSQLPKDRFSAERLKGVDSTLKIQPAKLEDSAVYLCASSSPFDIGYTFGSGTRLTVV.